The clone carrying this T cell receptor beta chain appeared a single time. The data originate from a study of shared clonotypes between healthy human individuals. About the study: Every donor yielded three CD4 naive, three CD4 memory, two CD8 naive and one CD8 memory plate.

Germline V lookup: CDR1 MGHRA, CDR2 YSYEKL. The CDR3 sequence is 15 residues long. The V segment lost 1 base and the J segment 7 bases; nucleotides outside the gene matches: 2. Clones were sequenced by immunoSEQ multiplex PCR, and TCRdb holds only the in-frame ones, with some missing. The table records approximately 2.5 million clones, 80% to 95% of them present only once. V gene TRBV4-1 combines with J gene TRBJ1-6, with 9 bases identical to TRBD1. The TCR sequence derives from a man between 18 and 35 years old in good health. Some clones in this sample may be carry-over from other donors' samples. Sequenced input: naive CD4+ T cells from PBMCs. This sample's subset: CD45RA+ positively selected. CDR3 nucleotide sequence: TGCGCCAGCAGCCAAGTAGGACAGGGGAATTCACCCCTCCACTTT. Translating it yields CASSQVGQGNSPLHF.